Each of the 32 T cell receptor beta chains below was sequenced from the same sample in a study of CD8 T cells in Susac syndrome. RNA amounts of about 0.5 to 1 ug underwent reverse transcription with random hexamers. Each CDR3 protein is one row after TCRdb ran MiXCR on the immunoSEQ multiplex PCR reads. The sample includes about 210,000 distinct CDR3 sequences, 85% to 95% of them seen just once. Specimen: CD4+ T cells from PBMCs. Source of these receptors: a human donor in good health.

CDR3 protein: CASSPYLPGQTNSPLHF. The CDR3, as DNA: TGCGCCAGCAGCCCCTATCTTCCGGGACAGACAAATTCACCCCTCCACTTT. The chain carries TRBV4-1 and TRBJ1-6; 7 bases are shared with TRBD1. Losses at the gene ends were 4 bases for V and 7 bases for J; bases not matched to a gene: 13. This CDR3 has 17 amino acids. The germline V gene encodes CDR1 MGHRA and CDR2 YSYEKL.

The CDR3 nucleotides read TGTGCCAGCAGCTTGGGACAGGTCTACGAGCAGTACGTC. The encoded protein is CASSLGQVYEQYV. This chain uses TRBV11-2 with TRBJ2-7; TRBD1 matches 8 bases. CDR1 and CDR2 from the germline V gene are SGHAT and FQNNGV. The junction had 1 base not matched to a gene; V was cut back by 3 bases and J by 3 bases. CDR3 length: 13 residues.

V is TRBV6-2 or TRBV6-3 and J is TRBJ1-2, with TRBD1 identical over 7 bases. V lost 5 bases, J lost 5 bases, and 11 bases stayed unmatched. The CDR3 is 15 amino acids. The V gene's germline CDR1 is MNHEY and CDR2 SVGEGT. Here the CDR3 DNA reads TGTGCCAGCAGTCGCTCTGGACAGGCCGTATATGGCTACACCTTC. Its protein is CASSRSGQAVYGYTF.

The rearrangement links TRBV10-3 to TRBJ2-5; 12 bases are a match to TRBD2. J lost 5 bases, V lost 6 bases, and 4 bases had no gene match. The CDR3 runs 14 residues. CDR1 and CDR2 from the germline V gene are ENHRY and SYGVKD. The CDR3 DNA is TGTGCCATCAGCTCTGGGACTAGCGGGGAGACCCAGTACTTC. This codes for CAISSGTSGETQYF.

The rearrangement links TRBV7-3 to TRBJ2-1; D not resolved. The germline V gene has CDR1 SGHTA and CDR2 FQGTGA. CDR3 length equals 13 residues. Deletions cut 9 bases from V and 9 bases from J, with 18 bases between. CDR3 protein: CASGLRPESEQFF. The CDR3 DNA reads as TGTGCCAGTGGTTTGCGGCCGGAGAGTGAGCAGTTCTTC.

The table lists this clonotype with a count of one. J is TRBJ1-2 and V is TRBV9; D gene unclear. The CDR3 sequence is 13 residues long. Germline-derived CDR1 and CDR2 are SGDLS and YYNGEE. With 2 bases removed from V and 6 bases from J, the gap between germline ends came to 11 bases. The CDR3 here is CASSVLAGDGYTF. CDR3 sequence (DNA): TGTGCCAGCAGCGTTCTCGCTGGAGATGGCTACACCTTC.

The genes are TRBV20-1 and TRBJ2-7; 8 bases match TRBD2. Germline values: CDR1 DFQATT, CDR2 SNEGSKA (reference sequence). Germline trimming cut 4 bases from V and 7 bases from J; bases unmatched to any gene: 12. The CDR3 has 14 residues. The CDR3 spells CSATPGGGPSEQYF. In DNA, the CDR3 is TGCAGTGCTACACCCGGGGGGGGTCCCTCGGAGCAGTACTTC.

V and J are TRBV13 and TRBJ2-7; D is perhaps TRBD1 or TRBD2 (5 bases each). The germline V and J ends were trimmed by 8 bases and 2 bases, with 13 bases remaining between them. From germline, CDR1 is PRHDT and CDR2 FYEKMQ (reference sequence). There are 13 residues in the CDR3. Written as DNA, the CDR3 is TGTGCCAGCGGATCCGGGGCTACCTACGAGCAGTACGTC. Its translation: CASGSGATYEQYV.

The rearrangement links TRBV27 to TRBJ2-3, with D possibly matching TRBD2 (5 bases). The CDR3 is made up of 14 amino acids. V gave up 5 bases and J gave up 6 bases, with 15 bases separating them. Per germline, CDR1 MNHEY and CDR2 SMNVEV (reference sequence). The CDR3 region has the DNA TGTGCCAGCAGTAATCGCAGAGGGTCGGATACGCAGTATTTT. It is translated as CASSNRRGSDTQYF.

The chain has TRBV7-2 and TRBJ2-3; 10 nucleotides agree with TRBD2. Germline V gene lookup returns CDR1 SGHTA and CDR2 FQGNSA. The CDR3 is 15 residues long. V shed 4 bases, J shed 1 base, and the junction held 2 bases outside the gene matches. The CDR3 reads CASSWTSGGTDTQYF. CDR3 nucleotide sequence: TGTGCCAGCAGCTGGACTAGCGGAGGCACAGATACGCAGTATTTT.

The gene calls are TRBV7-9 and TRBJ1-1, with D unclear. Deletions cut 5 bases from V and 1 base from J, with 11 bases between. Germline V gene data show CDR1 as SEHNR and CDR2 as FQNEAQ (reference sequence). CDR3 length: 14 residues. This CDR3 is CASSPTSQNTEAFF. The CDR3 nucleotides are TGTGCCAGCAGCCCTACGTCGCAGAACACTGAAGCTTTCTTT.

For the CDR3, the DNA is TGTGCCAGCAGCTCGATACAGGGCCCCTACGAGCAGTACGTC. It is translated as CASSSIQGPYEQYV. V gene TRBV7-2 combines with J gene TRBJ2-7; possible D gene TRBD1, 6 bases. This CDR3 is built from 14 residues. In germline, CDR1 is SGHTA, CDR2 FQGNSA. V was shortened by 4 bases and J by 2 bases, with 12 bases between the two germline ends.

The chain combines TRBV20-1 with TRBJ2-3, with D possibly being TRBD2 (5 bases). CDR3 size: 14 residues. The V end lost 3 bases, the J end lost 2 bases, and 12 bases lay between the germline ends. Per the germline V gene, CDR1 is DFQATT and CDR2 is SNEGSKA (reference sequence). CDR3 residues: CSARAGISTDTQYF. In DNA, the CDR3 is TGCAGTGCTAGGGCCGGGATTTCCACAGATACGCAGTATTTT.

The rearrangement joins TRBV7-9 to TRBJ1-2, with no clear D. This CDR3 has 13 amino acids. Trimming pared 2 bases from V and 1 base from J, leaving 5 bases between. In germline, CDR1 is SEHNR, CDR2 FQNEAQ (reference sequence). CDR3 amino acids: CASSLQDNYGYTF. CDR3 nucleotides: TGTGCCAGCAGCTTACAGGATAACTATGGCTACACCTTC. Variable domain in full (rest from reference TRBV7-9 and TRBJ1-2): DTGVSQNPRHKITKRGQNVTFRCDPISEHNRLYWYRQTLGQGPEFLTYFQNEAQLEKSRLLSDRFSAERPKGSFSTLEIQRTEQGDSAMYLCASSLQDNYGYTFGSGTRLTVV.

The chain uses TRBV12-3 or TRBV12-4 and TRBJ1-5; 8 bases agree with TRBD1. The CDR3 consists of 14 residues. The J segment lost 5 bases and the V segment lost 3 bases, leaving 3 bases of the junction unmatched. The CDR3 loop is CASSFGTGDQPQHF. CDR3 nucleotides: TGTGCCAGCAGTTTCGGGACAGGAGATCAGCCCCAGCATTTT.

J is TRBJ2-3 and V is TRBV20-1; weak D call: TRBD2 (6 bases). The ends were cut back, 3 bases at V and 8 bases at J, with 15 bases in the middle. Germline CDR1 and CDR2: DFQATT and SNEGSKA (reference sequence). This CDR3 comprises 13 residues. CDR3 in amino acids: CSASGGASSTQYF. Written as DNA, the CDR3 is TGCAGTGCTAGTGGCGGGGCGAGTTCTACGCAGTATTTT.

The genes are TRBV27 and TRBJ1-2; D call uncertain. The ends were cut back, 10 bases at V and 3 bases at J, with 18 bases in the middle. This CDR3 region has 14 residues. The germline V gene has CDR1 MNHEY and CDR2 SMNVEV (reference sequence). CDR3 loop: CATAQYPRDYGYTF. The DNA of the CDR3 is TGTGCCACCGCTCAGTACCCCCGGGACTATGGCTACACCTTC.

This chain joins TRBV4-3 and TRBJ1-6; 7 bases align to TRBD1. The CDR3 contains 17 residues. Germline V gene lookup returns CDR1 LGHNA and CDR2 YSLEER. Germline trimming cut 1 base from V and 2 bases from J; bases unmatched to any gene: 5. The CDR3 loop reads CASSQVTGEAYNSPLHF. CDR3 nucleotides: TGCGCCAGCAGCCAAGTTACAGGGGAGGCCTATAATTCACCCCTCCACTTT.

This chain joins TRBV19 and TRBJ1-2; D call uncertain. Trimming removed 8 bases at V and 8 bases at J, with 12 bases between. Germline-derived CDR1 and CDR2 are LNHDA and SQIVND (reference sequence). The length of the CDR3 is 11 residues. CDR3 DNA sequence: TGTGCCAGTCTCGGGAATCTGGGCTACACCTTC. It codes for CASLGNLGYTF.

The V call is TRBV7-8, the J call TRBJ2-1; 10 bases are a match to TRBD2. V lost 1 base, J lost 8 bases, and 5 bases stayed unmatched. CDR3 size: 15 residues. Germline V gene sequence: CDR1 SGHVS, CDR2 FQNEAQ. The CDR3 here is CASSLVAGGLDEQFF. CDR3 nucleotide sequence: TGTGCCAGCAGCTTAGTAGCGGGAGGACTCGATGAGCAGTTCTTC.

The CDR3, as DNA: TGCGCCAGCAGCTTGACCCAGGGTGGGCAGACCCAGTACTTC. Translating it yields CASSLTQGGQTQYF. This sequence joins TRBV5-1 and TRBJ2-5; D is perhaps TRBD1 (5 bases). V was cut by 1 base and J by 6 bases, with 13 bases left in between. The CDR3 is made up of 14 amino acids. Looked up from germline, CDR1 is SGHRS and CDR2 is YFSETQ.

The chain couples TRBV28 to TRBJ1-3, with 9 bases fitting TRBD1. The CDR3 loop spans 16 amino acids. The J segment lost 4 bases and the V segment lost 4 bases, leaving 8 bases of the junction unmatched. Germline V CDR1 and CDR2: MDHEN, SYDVKM. CDR3 region: CASSSTGTGSGNTIYF. The CDR3 bases are TGTGCCAGCAGTTCTACCGGGACAGGGTCCGGAAACACCATATATTTT.

This clonotype was recorded a few times. The chain couples TRBV3-1 to TRBJ2-5; perhaps TRBD1 as D (6 bases). CDR1 and CDR2 (germline): LGHDT, YNNKEL (reference sequence). CDR3 length equals 13 residues. V was trimmed by 4 bases and J by 5 bases, leaving 11 bases between them. CDR3 region: CASSRGQGETQYF. The CDR3 DNA sequence: TGTGCCAGCAGCCGTGGCCAGGGGGAGACCCAGTACTTC.

In its sample, this clonotype was seen once. The chain carries TRBV12-5 and TRBJ1-6; the match to TRBD1 covers 7 bases. The ends lost 1 base at V and 17 bases at J; junction bases unmatched: 11. CDR3 length: 14 amino acids. Germline CDR1 LGHNT, CDR2 FRNRAP. The CDR3 DNA reads as TGTGCTAGTGGTTTGGGACAGGGCAGGTTTCCCGTCCACTTT. This codes for CASGLGQGRFPVHF.

This rearrangement joins TRBV7-9 to TRBJ2-5, with D perhaps TRBD1 (6 bases). The V end lost 1 base, the J end lost 5 bases, and 14 bases lay between the germline ends. The CDR3 contains 15 residues. Germline values: CDR1 SEHNR, CDR2 FQNEAQ (reference sequence). The CDR3 is CASSLDGGRIETQYF. In nucleotides, the CDR3 is TGTGCCAGCAGCTTAGATGGGGGCCGGATTGAGACCCAGTACTTC.

This rearrangement joins TRBV25-1 to TRBJ1-2; 7 nucleotides agree with TRBD1. The length of the CDR3 is 12 residues. V was pared by 3 bases and J by 9 bases, with 4 bases of the junction left unmatched. Germline-derived CDR1 and CDR2 are MGHDK and SYGVNS. The CDR3 DNA is TGTGCCAGCAGTGATTACAGGGGAAGCTACACCTTC. Protein sequence: CASSDYRGSYTF.

This clonotype has just one count. This chain joins TRBV27 and TRBJ2-6; 7 nucleotides match TRBD1. This CDR3 has 17 residues. Per the germline V gene, CDR1 is MNHEY and CDR2 is SMNVEV (reference sequence). With 6 bases clipped from V and 1 base from J, the junction kept 9 bases outside the gene matches. The CDR3 region has the DNA TGTGCCAGCAGGGAGCAGGGGGTACGGTCTGGGGCCAACGTCCTGACTTTC. Translating it yields CASREQGVRSGANVLTF.

The chain has TRBV19 and TRBJ2-3; D remains ambiguous. Germline-derived CDR1 and CDR2 are LNHDA and SQIVND (reference sequence). Trimming took off 5 bases at V and 1 base at J, with 10 bases between the two ends. The CDR3 runs to 14 residues. The CDR3 nucleotides are TGTGCCAGTAGTCTCCGGGCGGGCACAGATACGCAGTATTTT. Its protein product is CASSLRAGTDTQYF.

The chain has TRBV13 and TRBJ2-1, with 8 positions matching TRBD2. The CDR3 has 15 amino acids. Looked up from germline, CDR1 is PRHDT and CDR2 is FYEKMQ (reference sequence). Trimming removed 5 bases from V and 3 bases from J; junction bases left unmatched: 6. The CDR3 here is CASSPLAGVYNEQFF. The CDR3 nucleotides read TGTGCCAGCAGCCCGCTAGCGGGTGTCTACAATGAGCAGTTCTTC.

This chain connects TRBV24-1 to TRBJ2-1; 11 bases fit TRBD2. V lost 4 bases to trimming and J lost 6 bases; unmatched junction nucleotides: 7. CDR3 size: 16 residues. Germline values: CDR1 KGHDR, CDR2 SFDVKD. CDR3 loop: CATSDISGRVRNEQFF. As DNA, the CDR3 is TGTGCCACCAGTGACATTAGCGGGAGGGTGCGCAATGAGCAGTTCTTC.

The rearrangement uses TRBV3-1 and TRBJ2-7; tentative D call: TRBD2 (5 bases). Between the trimmed V and J ends, which lost 0 bases and 5 bases, there was a span of 8 bases. The CDR3 length is 13 residues. The germline gives CDR1 LGHDT, CDR2 YNNKEL (reference sequence). CDR3 sequence: CASSQDGGHEQYV. The CDR3 DNA is TGTGCCAGCAGCCAAGACGGAGGACACGAGCAGTACGTC.

The chain has TRBV6-6 and TRBJ2-7, with 11 nucleotides matching TRBD2. V dropped 6 bases and J dropped 13; count of bases not matched to a gene: 5. This CDR3 region has 11 residues. Germline values: CDR1 MNHNY, CDR2 SVGAGI (reference sequence). DNA of the CDR3: TGTGCCAGCAGCGCGGGGACTAGCGGTTACTTC. Its protein is CASSAGTSGYF.